This TCR beta chain was retrieved from a study of shared clonotypes between healthy human individuals (dated by TCRdb to between 2020 and 2021). About the study as a whole: A couple of women and a few men aged 18 to 49 years were included in the cohort. To estimate repertoire size and how much clonotypes are shared between individuals, the study performed deep sequencing of blood TCR repertoires from five healthy adults. To increase sequencing depth and limit assay-specific biases, different laboratories used diverse techniques to prepare libraries and sequence TCR repertoires. Each donor's leukapheresis produced roughly between about 0.9 and 9.5 billion PBMCs. Study-wide findings and limitations: Pairwise subsampling indicated that sequencing depth was expected to affect the degree of clonotype sharing among donors. Because the study included a small number of donors, the genetic and exposure-history diversity represented was limited. Only blood was sampled, and tissue TCR repertoires likely differ from those in blood.

The CDR3 runs 16 residues from the cysteine to the phenylalanine. The kept DNA is CDR3 alone, 48 bases in frame from the first base. From a lookup of the germline V gene (reference sequence), CDR1 and CDR2 are SSHAT and FNYEAQ. Comments on this clone: The target of this receptor is not known. At one end, the junction sequence differs from germline, possibly due to a read error.

Donors were healthy HIV-negative adults with no recently reported acute infections or vaccinations. All donors were Caucasian adults living in Nashville, Tennessee, USA. For unsorted samples, about 90 million PBMCs were counted and genomic DNA was extracted with the QIAamp DNA Blood Mini kit. Blood was obtained by leukapheresis, after which PBMCs were separated by Ficoll-Histopaque density gradient centrifugation and cryopreserved in liquid nitrogen vapor phase. Using the deep immunoSEQ assay, multiplex PCR amplified TCR CDR3 regions from genomic DNA. Extracted genomic DNA from each cell subset was spread evenly across all wells of several immunoSEQ 96-well plates, with each plate serving as a replicate. For unsorted PBMC, each replicate PCR was loaded with around 300 ng genomic DNA, equivalent to 30,000 or so T cell genomes. Ten immunoSEQ deep assay plates were used to sequence unsorted PBMC genomic DNA. Purified libraries were measured with a Qubit 3.0 fluorometer, size-checked on a Bioanalyzer 2100, and measured again with the KAPA Library Quantification kit. Every immunoSEQ 96-well plate was sequenced on a dedicated single-read 150-cycle Illumina NextSeq 550 flow cell. The original methods were these. Because only junctional sequences without quality scores were contained in the immunoSEQ output, filtering matching that applied to full-length reads could not be performed. Sequences were annotated with PyIR, a Python wrapper for IgBLAST v1.9, and V/J genes and CDR3 were assigned using IMGT germline references. Any read was removed if the V/J assignment was weak (E-value above 1e-6), the CDR3 was missing, or the read contained stop codons, out-of-frame junctions, or ambiguous translated residues. V3J clonotypes were defined by identical inferred V gene, J gene, and CDR3 amino acid sequence. Percentage overlap between repertoires was calculated by dividing the number of shared unique clonotypes by the size of the smaller repertoire. Richness of each repertoire was evaluated using RTK rarefaction, the Chao1 estimator, and Recon v2.1 estimates of unobserved clonotypes. This is the immuneACCESS table as TCRdb keeps it, with only in-frame sequences that have V and J called. A part of the clones is gone; compared with another copy, unresolved V genes explain less than half, and the rest is unexplained. From that table come the V and J calls and clone size; the DNA was used to work out D and trimming. Within this sample are approximately 440,000 clones, with roughly three quarters of them counted one time only. More than 10% of the sample is taken by the ten largest.

Recombination joined TRBV7-7 with TRBJ2-2; TRBD2 might be the D gene, on 5 matching bases. The source is a woman between 35 and 50 years old in good health. Some clones in this sample may be carry-over from other donors' samples. The sequenced sample consisted of PBMCs. Read as DNA, the sequence is TGTGCTAGCAGCTTATTGCGGAGCGGGAACACCGGGGAGCTGTTTTTT. Its coded protein is CASSLLRSGNTGELFF.